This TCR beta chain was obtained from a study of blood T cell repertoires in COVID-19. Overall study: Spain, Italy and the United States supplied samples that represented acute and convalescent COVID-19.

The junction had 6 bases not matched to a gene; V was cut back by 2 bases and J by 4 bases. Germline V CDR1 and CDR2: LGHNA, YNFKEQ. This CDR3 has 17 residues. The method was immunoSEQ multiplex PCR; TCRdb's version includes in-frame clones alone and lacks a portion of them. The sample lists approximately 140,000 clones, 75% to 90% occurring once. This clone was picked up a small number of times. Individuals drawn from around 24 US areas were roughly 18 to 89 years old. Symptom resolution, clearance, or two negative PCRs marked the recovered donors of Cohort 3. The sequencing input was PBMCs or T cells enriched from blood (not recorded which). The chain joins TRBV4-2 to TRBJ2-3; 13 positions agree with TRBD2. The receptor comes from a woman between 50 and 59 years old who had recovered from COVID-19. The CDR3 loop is CASSQTGTSGVADTQYF. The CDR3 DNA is TGTGCCAGCAGCCAAACAGGGACTAGCGGGGTTGCAGATACGCAGTATTTT.